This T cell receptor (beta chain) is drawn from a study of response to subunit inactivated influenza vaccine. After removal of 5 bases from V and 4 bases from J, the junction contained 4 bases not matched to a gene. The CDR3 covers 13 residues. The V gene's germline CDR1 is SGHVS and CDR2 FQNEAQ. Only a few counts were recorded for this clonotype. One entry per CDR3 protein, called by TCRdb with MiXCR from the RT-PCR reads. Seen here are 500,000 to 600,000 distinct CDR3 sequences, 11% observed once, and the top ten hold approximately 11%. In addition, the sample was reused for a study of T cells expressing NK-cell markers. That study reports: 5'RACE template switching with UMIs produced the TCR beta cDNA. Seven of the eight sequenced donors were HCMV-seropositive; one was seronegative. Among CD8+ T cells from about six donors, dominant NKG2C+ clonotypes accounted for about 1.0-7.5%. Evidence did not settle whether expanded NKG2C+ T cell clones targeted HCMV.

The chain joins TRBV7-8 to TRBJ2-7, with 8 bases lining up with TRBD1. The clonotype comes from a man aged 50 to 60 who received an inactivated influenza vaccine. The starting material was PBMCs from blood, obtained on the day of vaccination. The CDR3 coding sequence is TGTGCCAGCAGCAAGAGACAGGGGTACGAGCAGTACTTC. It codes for CASSKRQGYEQYF.